One sample yielded the 13 T cell receptor beta chains listed below, sequenced in a study of blood T cell repertoires in COVID-19. Using immunoSEQ multiplex PCR, the repertoire was profiled, and TCRdb retains in-frame clones only, with some absent. The sample comprises about 120,000 clones, 85% to 90% of which are singletons, and 3.5% to 4% rests with the top ten. Sequencing was done on a sample of peripheral blood. The receptors originated from a woman aged 55-69 years with COVID-19, enrolled during active disease.

The chain has TRBV2 and TRBJ1-5, with TRBD1 as a possible D gene (6 bases). CDR3 size: 13 residues. The germline V gene encodes CDR1 SNHLY and CDR2 FYNNEI. With 10 bases removed from V and 0 bases from J, the gap between germline ends came to 10 bases. CDR3 sequence reads: CATGQISNQPQHF. The CDR3, as DNA: TGTGCCACTGGACAGATTAGCAATCAGCCCCAGCATTTT.

This clone occurred once. The chain has TRBV3-1 (or the pseudogene TRBV3-2) and TRBJ1-2, with a tentative D call TRBD1 (6 bases). The CDR3 is 13 residues long. From germline, CDR1 is LGHDT and CDR2 YNNKEL (reference sequence). Trimming removed 5 bases from V and 6 bases from J, with 13 bases in between. In nucleotides, the CDR3 is TGTGCCAGCAGCAGAATAGGGGGGGATGGCTACACCTTC. It codes for CASSRIGGDGYTF.

The rearrangement joins TRBV14 to TRBJ1-3; TRBD1 matches at 7 bases. This CDR3 region has 15 residues. V was pared by 4 bases and J by 0 bases, with 3 bases of the junction left unmatched. Germline CDR1 is SGHDN and CDR2 is FVKESK. The CDR3 loop is CASSLTGVSGNTIYF. The CDR3 nucleotides are TGTGCCAGCAGCCTTACAGGGGTCTCTGGAAACACCATATATTTT.

The sample holds a few counts of this clone. V is TRBV29-1 and J is TRBJ1-1; D is unclear. From germline, CDR1 is SQVTM and CDR2 ANQGSEA. CDR3 length equals 12 residues. Trimming took off 5 bases at V and 4 bases at J, with 11 bases between the two ends. In nucleotides, the CDR3 is TGCAGCGTTTGGACGGAGGGCACTGAAGCTTTCTTT. This codes for CSVWTEGTEAFF.

The chain links TRBV27 to TRBJ1-2, with 7 positions matching TRBD1. The CDR3 totals 13 residues. Trimming removed 3 bases from V and 4 bases from J; junction bases left unmatched: 2. Germline V gene sequence: CDR1 MNHEY, CDR2 SMNVEV (reference sequence). The CDR3 protein is CASSLGQRYGYTF. In DNA form, the CDR3 reads TGTGCCAGCAGTTTGGGACAGCGCTATGGCTACACCTTC.

The V call is TRBV6-2 or TRBV6-3, the J call TRBJ2-3; 10 positions agree with TRBD1. The germline CDR1 and CDR2 sequences are MNHEY and SVGEGT. The CDR3 has 15 residues. V lost 6 bases, J lost 6 bases, and 9 bases stayed unmatched. DNA of the CDR3: TGTGCCAGCAGCCCAGTCCCGGGACAGGGGGATACGCAGTATTTT. This sequence encodes CASSPVPGQGDTQYF.

The rearrangement joins TRBV18 to TRBJ2-7, with 7 bases matching TRBD1. CDR1 is KGHSH, CDR2 LQKENI, per germline. V trimming: 3 bases; J trimming: 2 bases; junction bases outside the gene matches: 7. The CDR3 extends over 15 amino acids. CDR3 sequence: CASSPPTGFTYEQYF. The CDR3 bases are TGTGCCAGCTCACCGCCGACAGGGTTTACCTACGAGCAGTACTTC.

This clone occurred once. The rearrangement joins TRBV2 to TRBJ2-5, with D possibly TRBD1 on 6 matching bases. The CDR3 runs 12 residues. V was pared by 2 bases and J by 5 bases, with 6 bases between. Germline lookup yields CDR1 SNHLY and CDR2 FYNNEI. CDR3 amino acids: CASSERGETQYF. DNA for the CDR3: TGTGCCAGCAGTGAAAGGGGGGAGACCCAGTACTTC.

This clone was seen only a few times. CDR3 sequence reads: CASSKTGTGLDGYTF. The CDR3 bases are TGTGCCAGCAGTAAAACCGGGACAGGGCTTGATGGCTACACCTTC. This chain joins TRBV6-2 or TRBV6-3 and TRBJ1-2; TRBD1 matches 9 bases. With V trimmed by 5 bases and J by 6 bases, 10 bases remained unmatched. Germline CDR1 reads MNHEY; CDR2 reads SVGEGT. The CDR3 extends over 15 amino acids.

The chain joins TRBV12-5 to TRBJ1-6; a possible D gene is TRBD1 (5 bases). V was cut by 0 bases and J by 4 bases, with 13 bases left in between. CDR3 length equals 17 residues. Germline V gene lookup returns CDR1 LGHNT and CDR2 FRNRAP. CDR3 DNA sequence: TGTGCTAGTGGTTTGGTACGACGGGAGGGGTATAATTCACCCCTCCACTTT. As protein: CASGLVRREGYNSPLHF.

This chain links TRBV7-9 with TRBJ2-7, with a weak D call TRBD1 (5 bases). V shed 2 bases and J shed 2 bases, with 10 bases lying between them. The CDR3 has 14 amino acids. Germline V gene lookup returns CDR1 SEHNR and CDR2 FQNEAQ (reference sequence). CDR3 residues: CASSLSGQPYEQYF. In DNA, the CDR3 is TGTGCCAGCAGCTTATCAGGGCAACCCTACGAGCAGTACTTC.

The chain combines TRBV5-8 with TRBJ2-3, with 7 bases aligning to TRBD1. The length of the CDR3 is 15 residues. Unmatched junction bases numbered 6, after V lost 3 bases and J lost 2 bases. Germline CDR1 reads SGHTS; CDR2 reads YDEGEE. The CDR3 protein is CASSYRTGDTDTQYF. Here the CDR3 DNA reads TGTGCCAGCAGCTACCGGACAGGAGACACAGATACGCAGTATTTT. Together with reference TRBV5-8 and TRBJ2-3, the CDR3 gives the full variable domain: EAGVTQSPTHLIKTRGQQATLRCSPISGHTSVYWYQQALGLGLQFLLWYDEGEERNRGNFPPRFSGRQFPNYSSELNVNALELEDSALYLCASSYRTGDTDTQYFGPGTRLTVL.

The rearrangement joins TRBV10-3 to TRBJ2-5, with D possibly matching TRBD2 (6 bases). The ends were cut back, 0 bases at V and 2 bases at J, with 10 bases in the middle. Germline CDR1 is ENHRY and CDR2 is SYGVKD. CDR3 length: 15 residues. The CDR3: CAISESAGRQETQYF. In DNA form, the CDR3 reads TGTGCCATCAGTGAGTCGGCAGGGAGGCAAGAGACCCAGTACTTC.